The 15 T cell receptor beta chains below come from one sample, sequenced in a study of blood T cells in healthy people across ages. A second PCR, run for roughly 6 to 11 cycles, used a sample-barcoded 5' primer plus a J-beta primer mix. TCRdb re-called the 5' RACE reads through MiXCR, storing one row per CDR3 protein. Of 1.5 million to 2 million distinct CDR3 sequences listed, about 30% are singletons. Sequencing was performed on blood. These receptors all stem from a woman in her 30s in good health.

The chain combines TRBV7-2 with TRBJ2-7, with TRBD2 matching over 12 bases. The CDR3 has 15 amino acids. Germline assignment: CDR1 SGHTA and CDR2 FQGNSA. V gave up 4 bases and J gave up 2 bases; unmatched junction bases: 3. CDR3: CASSSSGRGAYEQYF. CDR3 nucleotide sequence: TGTGCCAGCAGCTCTAGCGGGAGGGGGGCCTACGAGCAGTACTTC. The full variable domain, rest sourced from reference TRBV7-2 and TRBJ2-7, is GAGVSQSPSNKVTEKGKDVELRCDPISGHTALYWYRQSLGQGLEFLIYFQGNSAPDKSGLPSDRFSAERTGGSVSTLTIQRTQQEDSAVYLCASSSSGRGAYEQYFGPGTRLTVT.

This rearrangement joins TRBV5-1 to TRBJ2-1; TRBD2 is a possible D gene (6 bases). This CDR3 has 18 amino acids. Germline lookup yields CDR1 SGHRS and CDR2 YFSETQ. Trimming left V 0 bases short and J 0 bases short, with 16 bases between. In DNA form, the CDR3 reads TGCGCCAGCAGCTTGGCCGAGGGACTTACCCTCTCCTACAATGAGCAGTTCTTC. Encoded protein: CASSLAEGLTLSYNEQFF.

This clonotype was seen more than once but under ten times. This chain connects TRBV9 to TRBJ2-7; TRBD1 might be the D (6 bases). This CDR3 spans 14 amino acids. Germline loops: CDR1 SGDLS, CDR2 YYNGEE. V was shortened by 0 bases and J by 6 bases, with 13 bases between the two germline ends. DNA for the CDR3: TGTGCCAGCAGCGTAGGACAGGTCGGGGCCGAGCAGTACTTC. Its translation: CASSVGQVGAEQYF.

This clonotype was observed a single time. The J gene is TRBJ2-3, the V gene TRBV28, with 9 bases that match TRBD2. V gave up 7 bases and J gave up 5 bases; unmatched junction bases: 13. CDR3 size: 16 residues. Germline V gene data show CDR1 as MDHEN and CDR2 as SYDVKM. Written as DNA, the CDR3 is TGTGCCAGCACTGGGGCGGGAGGGCCGGTAAGAGATACGCAGTATTTT. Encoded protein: CASTGAGGPVRDTQYF. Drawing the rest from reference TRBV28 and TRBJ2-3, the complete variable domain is DVKVTQSSRYLVKRTGEKVFLECVQDMDHENMFWYRQDPGLGLRLIYFSYDVKMKEKGDIPEGYSVSREKKERFSLILESASTNQTSMYLCASTGAGGPVRDTQYFGPGTRLTVL.

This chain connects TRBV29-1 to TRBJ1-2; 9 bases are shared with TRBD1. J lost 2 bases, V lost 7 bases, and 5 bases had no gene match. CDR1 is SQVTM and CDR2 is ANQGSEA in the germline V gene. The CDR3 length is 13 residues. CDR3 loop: CSGGTGLNYGYTF. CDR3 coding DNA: TGCAGCGGGGGGACAGGGTTAAACTATGGCTACACCTTC. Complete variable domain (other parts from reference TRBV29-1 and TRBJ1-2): SAVISQKPSRDICQRGTSLTIQCQVDSQVTMMFWYRQQPGQSLTLIATANQGSEATYESGFVIDKFPISRPNLTFSTLTVSNMSPEDSSIYLCSGGTGLNYGYTFGSGTRLTVV.

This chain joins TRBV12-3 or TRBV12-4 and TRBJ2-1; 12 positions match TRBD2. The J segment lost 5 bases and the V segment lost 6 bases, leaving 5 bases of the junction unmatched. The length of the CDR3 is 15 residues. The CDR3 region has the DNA TGTGCCAGCAGCCTAGCGGGGGGGCGCCACAATGAGCAGTTCTTC. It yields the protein CASSLAGGRHNEQFF.

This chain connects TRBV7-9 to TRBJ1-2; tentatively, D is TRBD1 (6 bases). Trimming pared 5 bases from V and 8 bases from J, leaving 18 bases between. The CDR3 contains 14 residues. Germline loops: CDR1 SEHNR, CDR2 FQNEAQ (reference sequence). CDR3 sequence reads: CASSHRTARGGYTF. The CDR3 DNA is TGTGCCAGCAGCCACCGGACAGCCCGGGGGGGCTACACCTTC.

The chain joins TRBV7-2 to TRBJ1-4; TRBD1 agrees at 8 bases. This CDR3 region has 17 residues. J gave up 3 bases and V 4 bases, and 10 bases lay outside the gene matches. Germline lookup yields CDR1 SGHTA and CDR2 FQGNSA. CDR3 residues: CASSSPARTGPNEKLFF. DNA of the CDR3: TGTGCCAGCAGCTCTCCCGCAAGGACAGGGCCTAATGAAAAACTGTTTTTT.

CDR3 in amino acids: CASSLQGMNEQYF. In DNA form, the CDR3 reads TGTGCCAGCAGCTTACAGGGTATGAATGAGCAGTACTTC. This chain joins TRBV7-9 and TRBJ2-4; TRBD1 might be the D (5 bases). Germline assignment: CDR1 SEHNR and CDR2 FQNEAQ (reference sequence). CDR3 length equals 13 residues. Trimming stripped 2 bases from V and 13 bases from J, with 15 bases between.

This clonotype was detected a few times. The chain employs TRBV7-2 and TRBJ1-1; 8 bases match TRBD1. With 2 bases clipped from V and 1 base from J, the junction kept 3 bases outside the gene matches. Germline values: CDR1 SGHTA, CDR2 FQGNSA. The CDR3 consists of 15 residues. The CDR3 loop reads CASSLQGAGNTEAFF. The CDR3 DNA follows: TGTGCCAGCAGCTTACAGGGGGCAGGGAACACTGAAGCTTTCTTT.

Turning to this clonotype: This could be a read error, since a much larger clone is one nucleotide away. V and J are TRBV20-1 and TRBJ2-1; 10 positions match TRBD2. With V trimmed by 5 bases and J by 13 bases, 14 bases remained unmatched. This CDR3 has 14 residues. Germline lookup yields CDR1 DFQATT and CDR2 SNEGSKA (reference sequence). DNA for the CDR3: TGCAGTGCTTCGGAGCGGGGGGGCCTCGAGACCCAGTTCTTC. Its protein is CSASERGGLETQFF.

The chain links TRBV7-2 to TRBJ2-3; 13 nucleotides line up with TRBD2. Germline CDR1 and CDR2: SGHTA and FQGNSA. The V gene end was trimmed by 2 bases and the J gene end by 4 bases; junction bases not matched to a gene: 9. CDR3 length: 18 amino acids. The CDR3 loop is CASSLRTSGSIGSDTQYF. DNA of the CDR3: TGTGCCAGCAGCTTAAGGACTAGCGGGAGCATTGGGTCAGATACGCAGTATTTT.

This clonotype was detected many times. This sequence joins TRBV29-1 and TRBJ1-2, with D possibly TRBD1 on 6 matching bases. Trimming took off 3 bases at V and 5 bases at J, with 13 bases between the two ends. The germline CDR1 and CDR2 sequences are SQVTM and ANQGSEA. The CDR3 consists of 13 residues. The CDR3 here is CSVDLEGGYGYTF. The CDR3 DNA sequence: TGCAGCGTTGATTTGGAGGGGGGGTATGGCTACACCTTC.

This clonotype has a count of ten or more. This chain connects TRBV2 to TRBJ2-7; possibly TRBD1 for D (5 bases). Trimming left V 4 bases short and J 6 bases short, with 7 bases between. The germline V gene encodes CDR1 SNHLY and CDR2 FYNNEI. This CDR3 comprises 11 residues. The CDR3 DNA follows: TGTGCCAGCAGTGGGACACGCGAGCAGTACTTC. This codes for CASSGTREQYF.

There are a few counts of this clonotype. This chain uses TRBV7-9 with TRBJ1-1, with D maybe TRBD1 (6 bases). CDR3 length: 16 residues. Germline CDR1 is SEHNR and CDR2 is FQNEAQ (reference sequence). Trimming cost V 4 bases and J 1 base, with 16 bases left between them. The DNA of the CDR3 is TGTGCCAGCAGCTCATACAGGGCTAGCCCGAACACTGAAGCTTTCTTT. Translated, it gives CASSSYRASPNTEAFF. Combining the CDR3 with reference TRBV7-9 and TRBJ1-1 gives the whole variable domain DTGVSQNPRHKITKRGQNVTFRCDPISEHNRLYWYRQTLGQGPEFLTYFQNEAQLEKSRLLSDRFSAERPKGSFSTLEIQRTEQGDSAMYLCASSSYRASPNTEAFFGQGTRLTVV.